The 16 T cell receptor beta chains in this list originate from one sample, sequenced in a study of blood T cell repertoires in COVID-19. Method: immunoSEQ multiplex PCR; TCRdb's copy keeps in-frame clones and lacks some. The table has about 62,000 clones, 80% to 90% seen once. Material for sequencing was peripheral blood. Every receptor here comes from a woman aged 55-70 years with COVID-19, enrolled during active disease.

This chain uses TRBV25-1 with TRBJ1-1; 8 bases align to TRBD1. Germline trimming cut 4 bases from V and 3 bases from J; bases unmatched to any gene: 7. Per the germline V gene, CDR1 is MGHDK and CDR2 is SYGVNS. The CDR3 spans 15 residues. The CDR3 here is CASSGQGAMDTEAFF. The CDR3 nucleotides are TGTGCCAGCAGTGGGCAGGGGGCCATGGACACTGAAGCTTTCTTT.

The J gene is TRBJ1-2, the V gene TRBV6-1, with D perhaps matching TRBD1 (5 bases). This CDR3 has 14 amino acids. CDR1 and CDR2 from the germline V gene are MNHNS and SASEGT. The V end was cut by 2 bases, the J end by 4 bases, with 11 bases between. The DNA for the CDR3 is TGTGCCAGCAGTGAACAGCGCAGGGTCTATGGCTACACCTTC. It translates to CASSEQRRVYGYTF.

This clone has a single count. The J gene is TRBJ2-3, the V gene TRBV7-9, with 10 nucleotides matching TRBD2. Germline lookup yields CDR1 SEHNR and CDR2 FQNEAQ (reference sequence). The CDR3 sequence is 16 residues long. V trimming: 5 bases; J trimming: 1 base; junction bases outside the gene matches: 6. CDR3 in amino acids: CASSVLAGVGTDTQYF. CDR3 nucleotides: TGTGCCAGCAGCGTGCTAGCGGGAGTAGGCACAGATACGCAGTATTTT. The variable domain in full, with the rest retrieved from reference TRBV7-9 and TRBJ2-3, is DTGVSQNPRHKITKRGQNVTFRCDPISEHNRLYWYRQTLGQGPEFLTYFQNEAQLEKSRLLSDRFSAERPKGSFSTLEIQRTEQGDSAMYLCASSVLAGVGTDTQYFGPGTRLTVL.

The rearrangement joins TRBV10-3 to TRBJ1-4; D possibly corresponds to TRBD1 (5 bases). This CDR3 contains 14 residues. The V end lost 6 bases, the J end lost 6 bases, and 14 bases lay between the germline ends. Per germline, CDR1 ENHRY and CDR2 SYGVKD. Here the CDR3 DNA reads TGTGCCATCAGCGGAAAGGGGAGGGATGAAAAACTGTTTTTT. This gives the protein CAISGKGRDEKLFF.

The DNA for the CDR3 is TGTGCCAGCAGCAAACAAGCGGGAGGGTCTACCGGGGAGCTGTTTTTT. Translated: CASSKQAGGSTGELFF. The chain has TRBV11-1 and TRBJ2-2, with 10 bases lining up with TRBD2. Trimming took 5 bases from V and 5 from J; bases not matched to a gene: 8. CDR1 and CDR2 (germline): SGHAT, FQDESV (reference sequence). CDR3 size: 16 residues. Together with reference TRBV11-1 and TRBJ2-2, the CDR3 gives the full variable domain: EAEVAQSPRYKITEKSQAVAFWCDPISGHATLYWYRQILGQGPELLVQFQDESVVDDSQLPKDRFSAERLKGVDSTLKIQPAELGDSAMYLCASSKQAGGSTGELFFGEGSRLTVL.

The chain employs TRBV5-1 and TRBJ2-7, with TRBD1 identical over 8 bases. Trimming cost V 3 bases and J 4 bases; bases outside gene matches: 9. Germline V CDR1 and CDR2: SGHRS, YFSETQ. CDR3 length: 15 amino acids. The chain's CDR3 is CASSSAGTGMYEQYF. CDR3 DNA sequence: TGCGCCAGCAGCTCTGCCGGGACAGGAATGTACGAGCAGTACTTC.

This sequence joins TRBV6-6 and TRBJ2-2, with 7 bases that match TRBD2. Germline values: CDR1 MNHNY, CDR2 SVGAGI (reference sequence). The CDR3 spans 15 residues. V was pared by 4 bases and J by 0 bases, with 2 bases of the junction left unmatched. The CDR3, as DNA: TGTGCCAGCAGTTTCGCGGGGGCGAACACCGGGGAGCTGTTTTTT. This translates into CASSFAGANTGELFF.

CDR3 coding DNA: TGTGCCAGCAGACTGAGGACTAGCGGGAGGGCCCCGGAGACCCAGTACTTC. This codes for CASRLRTSGRAPETQYF. J is TRBJ2-5 and V is TRBV5-4; the match to TRBD2 covers 15 bases. Germline assignment: CDR1 SGHNT and CDR2 YYREEE (reference sequence). The CDR3 is made up of 17 amino acids. After removal of 5 bases from V and 5 bases from J, the junction contained 10 bases not matched to a gene.

This clone was seen a single time. The chain joins TRBV7-2 to TRBJ2-1; 8 bases agree with TRBD2. This CDR3 is built from 15 residues. The V and J ends lost 1 base and 6 bases, in that order; junction bases with no gene match: 5. Germline CDR1 reads SGHTA; CDR2 reads FQGNSA. CDR3 sequence (DNA): TGTGCCAGCAGCTTAGGGGGACTAGTAAGCAATGAGCAGTTCTTC. This codes for CASSLGGLVSNEQFF.

J is TRBJ1-6 and V is TRBV5-4, with 8 bases identical to TRBD1. With V trimmed by 5 bases and J by 6 bases, 4 bases remained unmatched. The germline V gene has CDR1 SGHNT and CDR2 YYREEE (reference sequence). The CDR3 contains 14 residues. The CDR3, as DNA: TGTGCCAGCAGATTACAGGGGGGTAATTCACCCCTCCACTTT. It codes for CASRLQGGNSPLHF. Supplemented by reference TRBV5-4 and TRBJ1-6, the full variable domain reads ETGVTQSPTHLIKTRGQQVTLRCSSQSGHNTVSWYQQALGQGPQFIFQYYREEENGRGNFPPRFSGLQFPNYSSELNVNALELDDSALYLCASRLQGGNSPLHFGNGTRLTVT.

This clone was picked up one time. The rearrangement uses TRBV9 and TRBJ2-2; D possibly corresponds to TRBD1 (6 bases). CDR1 and CDR2 from the germline V gene are SGDLS and YYNGEE. The CDR3 totals 15 residues. V gave up 4 bases and J gave up 6 bases, with 16 bases separating them. CDR3 sequence: CASSNFAGDPGELFF. CDR3 bases: TGTGCCAGCAGCAATTTTGCAGGGGATCCCGGGGAGCTGTTTTTT. Supplemented by reference TRBV9 and TRBJ2-2, the full variable domain reads DSGVTQTPKHLITATGQRVTLRCSPRSGDLSVYWYQQSLDQGLQFLIQYYNGEERAKGNILERFSAQQFPDLHSELNLSSLELGDSALYFCASSNFAGDPGELFFGEGSRLTVL.

This chain connects TRBV24-1 to TRBJ2-1; tentative D call: TRBD2 (5 bases). Germline lookup yields CDR1 KGHDR and CDR2 SFDVKD. V gave up 4 bases and J gave up 9 bases, with 9 bases separating them. CDR3 length: 12 amino acids. The DNA for the CDR3 is TGTGCCACCAGTGAGAGGGCACTTGAGCAGTTCTTC. It codes for CATSERALEQFF.

This clone was counted between two and nine times. The rearrangement joins TRBV3-1 (or the pseudogene TRBV3-2) to TRBJ1-6; D unclear. V was shortened by 1 base and J by 11 bases, with 12 bases between the two germline ends. Germline-derived CDR1 and CDR2 are LGHDT and YNNKEL (reference sequence). There are 14 residues in the CDR3. Here the CDR3 DNA reads TGTGCCAGCAGCCAAGCCCGGTCCCAAACACCCCTCCACTTT. Its translation: CASSQARSQTPLHF.

The chain has TRBV6-6 and TRBJ1-2, with 9 bases lining up with TRBD1. V shed 6 bases and J 2 bases; nucleotides not matched to a gene: 7. The CDR3 covers 15 residues. Looked up from germline, CDR1 is MNHNY and CDR2 is SVGAGI (reference sequence). The CDR3 DNA is TGTGCCAGCAGCCGATTACAGGGGGCGAACTATGGCTACACCTTC. Translated: CASSRLQGANYGYTF.

The chain is built from TRBV4-3 and TRBJ1-6, with unresolved D. Deletions cut 0 bases from V and 3 bases from J, with 12 bases between. The germline V gene encodes CDR1 LGHNA and CDR2 YSLEER. The CDR3 is 17 residues long. The CDR3 sequence: CASSQDPAGSYNSPLHF. The CDR3 DNA is TGCGCCAGCAGCCAAGATCCGGCGGGAAGCTATAATTCACCCCTCCACTTT.

This clone has just a few counts. The gene calls are TRBV5-4 and TRBJ2-7, with 8 bases identical to TRBD1. The CDR3 has 14 residues. Trimming at V came to 3 bases and at J to 5 bases, leaving 7 bases not matched to a gene. CDR1 is SGHNT, CDR2 YYREEE, per germline (reference sequence). CDR3 sequence (DNA): TGTGCCAGCAGCTGGGGGCCCAGGGGGCACGAGCAGTACTTC. Translated: CASSWGPRGHEQYF.